These 32 T cell receptor beta chains were sequenced from one sample in a study of shared clonotypes between healthy human individuals. TCRdb keeps only in-frame clones here, not all; method: immunoSEQ multiplex PCR. The sample includes 450,000 to 550,000 clones, approximately 79% of them seen just once. The sequencing sample was made of PBMCs. The receptors derive from a middle-aged woman in good health. Some clones in this sample may be carry-over from other donors' samples.

Written as DNA, the CDR3 is TGTGCCAGCAGTTACCCCCCCCGGGAGACCCAGTACTTC. Translated, it gives CASSYPPRETQYF. V is TRBV6-5 and J is TRBJ2-5; D is ambiguous. CDR1 MNHEY and CDR2 SVGAGI come from the germline V gene. This CDR3 is 13 amino acids long. V lost 2 bases and J 5 bases, leaving 9 bases between the germline ends.

The chain carries TRBV18 and TRBJ2-7; either TRBD1 or TRBD2 may supply D (5 bases each). This CDR3 spans 13 amino acids. Germline CDR1 KGHSH, CDR2 LQKENI. Trimming stripped 3 bases from V and 5 bases from J, with 11 bases between. The CDR3 sequence: CASSPFMGDEQYF. CDR3 in DNA: TGTGCCAGCTCACCCTTCATGGGGGACGAGCAGTACTTC.

The chain joins TRBV19 to TRBJ1-1, with D tentatively TRBD1 (6 bases). Trimming shortened V by 1 base and J by 7 bases, and 16 bases separated the two germline ends. Germline V gene lookup returns CDR1 LNHDA and CDR2 SQIVND (reference sequence). The CDR3 contains 15 residues. The DNA for the CDR3 is TGTGCCAGTAGTATAGTGGCGGGGGCGCGACTTGAAGCTTTCTTT. Translated, it gives CASSIVAGARLEAFF. Looking up the rest from reference TRBV19 and TRBJ1-1 gives the full variable domain: DGGITQSPKYLFRKEGQNVTLSCEQNLNHDAMYWYRQDPGQGLRLIYYSQIVNDFQKGDIAEGYSVSREKKESFPLTVTSAQKNPTAFYLCASSIVAGARLEAFFGQGTRLTVV.

J is TRBJ1-4 and V is TRBV28; TRBD1 matches 9 bases. This CDR3 is 13 amino acids long. Germline lookup yields CDR1 MDHEN and CDR2 SYDVKM. The V segment lost 10 bases and the J segment 8 bases; nucleotides outside the gene matches: 8. This chain's CDR3 is CAIMTGGREKLFF. Written as DNA, the CDR3 is TGTGCCATTATGACAGGGGGGAGAGAAAAACTGTTTTTT.

The gene calls are TRBV2 and TRBJ1-2; maybe TRBD1 (5 bases). V lost 3 bases to trimming and J lost 8 bases, with 13 bases between them. Germline V gene lookup returns CDR1 SNHLY and CDR2 FYNNEI. This CDR3 contains 13 residues. CDR3 sequence: CASSDTGVSGYTF. In DNA form, the CDR3 reads TGTGCCAGCAGTGATACGGGGGTTAGCGGCTACACCTTC.

Comment on this clone: The germline gene is not matched at one end of the junction; a read error may be the cause. The rearrangement joins TRBV7-7 to TRBJ2-7; D is unclear. Germline V CDR1 and CDR2: SSHAT, FNYEAQ (reference sequence). This CDR3 region has 15 residues. For the CDR3, the DNA is TGTGCTAGCAGCTCGTCGCCCGGGTCGGGCTACGAGCAGTACTTC. Translating it yields CASSSSPGSGYEQYF.

This clone was detected once. The chain combines TRBV5-1 with TRBJ1-1, with D maybe TRBD1 (6 bases). Trimming stripped 0 bases from V and 7 bases from J, with 13 bases between. The CDR3 contains 14 residues. CDR1 SGHRS and CDR2 YFSETQ come from the germline V gene. For the CDR3, the DNA is TGCGCCAGCAGCTTGGCCGGGACACAAGATGAAGCTTTCTTT. This gives the protein CASSLAGTQDEAFF. The full variable domain, its missing parts supplied by reference TRBV5-1 and TRBJ1-1, is KAGVTQTPRYLIKTRGQQVTLSCSPISGHRSVSWYQQTPGQGLQFLFEYFSETQRNKGNFPGRFSGRQFSNSRSEMNVSTLELGDSALYLCASSLAGTQDEAFFGQGTRLTVV.

This chain joins TRBV21-1 and TRBJ2-3. TRBV21-1 represents a pseudogene. The CDR3 length is 15 residues. CDR3 sequence (DNA): TGTGCCAGCAGCTTTGGGATTTGTGGCACAGATACGCAGTATTTT. Amino acid sequence: CASSFGICGTDTQYF.

This clone was recorded only once. This chain joins TRBV7-2 and TRBJ1-1, with 8 bases identical to TRBD1. CDR1 and CDR2 from the germline V gene are SGHTA and FQGNSA. CDR3 size: 15 residues. Trimming took 5 bases from V and 4 from J; bases not matched to a gene: 9. As DNA, the CDR3 is TGTGCCAGCAGCCGAGAGGGAACAGGGGGCACTGAAGCTTTCTTT. Encoded protein: CASSREGTGGTEAFF.

The chain joins TRBV5-6 to TRBJ2-7; TRBD2 agrees at 11 bases. This CDR3 is 17 amino acids long. The trim removed 1 base at V and 4 bases at J, leaving 10 bases unmatched. Germline CDR1 reads SGHDT; CDR2 reads YYEEEE. CDR3 DNA: TGTGCCAGCAGCTTGTGGATAGCGGGAGGGCCGGTTTACGAGCAGTACTTC. Its translation: CASSLWIAGGPVYEQYF.

This clone has just one count. Other DNA sequences of this sample code for an identical CDR3. CDR3 bases: TGTGCCAGCAGTTTATGGGGGGATTATGGCTACACCTTC. Translating it yields CASSLWGDYGYTF. The genes are TRBV28 and TRBJ1-2, with a weak D call TRBD1 (5 bases). Germline V CDR1 and CDR2: MDHEN, SYDVKM. Trimming pared 0 bases from V and 5 bases from J, leaving 7 bases between. The CDR3 has 13 residues.

This rearrangement joins TRBV11-1 to TRBJ2-1; 7 nucleotides agree with TRBD2. The CDR3 is made up of 15 amino acids. CDR1 is SGHAT, CDR2 FQDESV, per germline (reference sequence). V shed 0 bases and J 9 bases; nucleotides not matched to a gene: 8. The CDR3 sequence: CASSLASGPFIEQFF. The DNA of the CDR3 is TGTGCCAGCAGCTTAGCTAGCGGGCCGTTTATTGAGCAGTTCTTC.

The chain carries TRBV7-9 and TRBJ2-4; no reliable D call. CDR1 is SEHNR, CDR2 FQNEAQ, per germline (reference sequence). The CDR3 length is 13 residues. V lost 8 bases and J lost 3, with 11 bases in between. CDR3 region: CASRSTDKNIQYF. Here the CDR3 DNA reads TGTGCCAGCCGATCCACGGACAAAAACATTCAGTACTTC.

The chain uses TRBV6-5 and TRBJ2-3, with 7 nucleotides matching TRBD1. CDR3 size: 13 residues. J gave up 4 bases and V 6 bases, and 4 bases lay outside the gene matches. Germline-derived CDR1 and CDR2 are MNHEY and SVGAGI. The CDR3 region has the DNA TGTGCCAGCAGGCTCGACAGGGCAGATACGCAGTATTTT. Translated: CASRLDRADTQYF.

This clone was observed a handful of times. V gene TRBV5-1 combines with J gene TRBJ2-7; possible D gene TRBD2, 5 bases. The CDR3 runs to 13 residues. V was trimmed by 4 bases and J by 5 bases, leaving 13 bases between them. Germline lookup yields CDR1 SGHRS and CDR2 YFSETQ. DNA for the CDR3: TGCGCCAGCAGCCCCAGCGGAGGCCACGAGCAGTACTTC. Amino acids: CASSPSGGHEQYF. The full variable domain, rest sourced from reference TRBV5-1 and TRBJ2-7, is KAGVTQTPRYLIKTRGQQVTLSCSPISGHRSVSWYQQTPGQGLQFLFEYFSETQRNKGNFPGRFSGRQFSNSRSEMNVSTLELGDSALYLCASSPSGGHEQYFGPGTRLTVT.

The chain employs TRBV5-1 and TRBJ2-3; D might be TRBD1 (6 bases). This CDR3 region has 15 residues. The V end was cut by 3 bases, the J end by 1 base, with 12 bases between. Germline CDR1 and CDR2: SGHRS and YFSETQ. The CDR3 coding sequence is TGCGCCAGCAGCTCCTCAGGGGCGGGCACAGATACGCAGTATTTT. The encoded protein is CASSSSGAGTDTQYF.

The chain is built from TRBV7-8 and TRBJ2-5; no clear D gene. This CDR3 has 14 amino acids. Germline CDR1 and CDR2: SGHVS and FQNEAQ. The V and J ends lost 5 bases and 2 bases respectively, with 12 bases between them. The CDR3 protein is CASSPEASQETQYF. The CDR3 DNA reads TGTGCCAGCAGCCCAGAGGCCAGTCAAGAGACCCAGTACTTC.

The rearrangement joins TRBV6-5 to TRBJ1-5; D unresolved. This CDR3 contains 13 residues. Germline lookup yields CDR1 MNHEY and CDR2 SVGAGI. V was shortened by 5 bases and J by 7 bases, with 12 bases between the two germline ends. The CDR3 sequence is CASSNGVRQPQHF. For the CDR3, the DNA is TGTGCCAGCAGTAACGGGGTGAGGCAGCCCCAGCATTTT.

The chain employs TRBV9 and TRBJ2-6; tentative D call: TRBD1 (6 bases). Germline CDR1 is SGDLS and CDR2 is YYNGEE. The CDR3 consists of 16 residues. V lost 0 bases, J lost 2 bases, and 9 bases lay in between. CDR3 in DNA: TGTGCCAGCAGCGTAGACAGGGACGCTGGGGCCAACGTCCTGACTTTC. This gives the protein CASSVDRDAGANVLTF.

This clone has only a few counts. J is TRBJ1-3 and V is TRBV6-6; no firm D call. Germline V CDR1 and CDR2: MNHNY, SVGAGI (reference sequence). V was trimmed by 6 bases and J by 8 bases, leaving 8 bases between them. The CDR3 is made up of 11 amino acids. The CDR3 reads CASSPRDTIYF. In DNA, the CDR3 is TGTGCCAGCAGCCCCCGTGACACCATATATTTT.

This chain joins TRBV7-2 and TRBJ2-2; D gene ambiguous. Germline V CDR1 and CDR2: SGHTA, FQGNSA. The CDR3 has 12 residues. Between the trimmed V and J ends, which lost 2 bases and 6 bases, there was a span of 4 bases. This CDR3 is CASSLFAGELFF. The DNA for the CDR3 is TGTGCCAGCAGCTTATTTGCCGGGGAGCTGTTTTTT.

J is TRBJ1-3 and V is TRBV5-4; D is possibly TRBD1 (6 bases). Trimming stripped 0 bases from V and 4 bases from J, with 11 bases between. The germline V gene encodes CDR1 SGHNT and CDR2 YYREEE (reference sequence). The CDR3 has 15 amino acids. Here the CDR3 DNA reads TGTGCCAGCAGCTTGGACAGGGTGCAAGGAAACACCATATATTTT. Translated: CASSLDRVQGNTIYF.

The chain is built from TRBV28 and TRBJ2-3, with TRBD1 matching over 9 bases. V gave up 3 bases and J gave up 2 bases; unmatched junction bases: 3. Germline V lookup: CDR1 MDHEN, CDR2 SYDVKM. This CDR3 spans 15 amino acids. For the CDR3, the DNA is TGTGCCAGCAGTTTGGGACAGGGATACACAGATACGCAGTATTTT. Amino acid sequence: CASSLGQGYTDTQYF.

The table lists this clone with a count of one. CDR3 amino acids: CASSLSPHREDTGELFF. CDR3 nucleotide sequence: TGTGCCAGCAGTTTATCGCCTCACAGGGAGGACACCGGGGAGCTGTTTTTT. The chain uses TRBV27 and TRBJ2-2; D may be TRBD1 or TRBD2 (6 bases each). V lost 0 bases and J 3 bases, leaving 14 bases between the germline ends. The CDR3 runs to 17 residues. The V gene's germline CDR1 is MNHEY and CDR2 SMNVEV (reference sequence).

The genes are TRBV5-6 and TRBJ2-7, with a tentative D call TRBD1 (5 bases). The germline CDR1 and CDR2 sequences are SGHDT and YYEEEE. V lost 2 bases and J 0 bases, leaving 9 bases between the germline ends. This CDR3 is built from 14 residues. CDR3 in amino acids: CASSFGATSYEQYF. CDR3 nucleotides: TGTGCCAGCAGCTTTGGGGCAACCTCCTACGAGCAGTACTTC.

The rearrangement links TRBV4-2 to TRBJ2-3; 12 nucleotides match TRBD1. With V trimmed by 0 bases and J by 8 bases, 6 bases remained unmatched. The CDR3 runs to 16 residues. The germline V gene has CDR1 LGHNA and CDR2 YNFKEQ. As DNA, the CDR3 is TGTGCCAGCAGCCAAGAGGGACAGGGGGCGATTTTTACGCAGTATTTT. Amino acid sequence: CASSQEGQGAIFTQYF.

The genes are TRBV7-2 and TRBJ1-2; TRBD1 matches at 8 bases. The CDR3 runs to 16 residues. Per germline, CDR1 SGHTA and CDR2 FQGNSA. J lost 4 bases, V lost 4 bases, and 11 bases had no gene match. In DNA, the CDR3 is TGTGCCAGCAGCTCCGGAGGACAGGGTCCTTTCTATGGCTACACCTTC. As protein: CASSSGGQGPFYGYTF.

The chain uses TRBV30 and TRBJ1-3; D unresolved. Germline CDR1 reads GTSNPN; CDR2 reads SVGIG (reference sequence). V lost 7 bases to trimming and J lost 0 bases, with 13 bases between them. This CDR3 has 14 residues. This chain's CDR3 is CASRVQTSGNTIYF. DNA for the CDR3: TGTGCCTCGAGGGTCCAGACCTCTGGAAACACCATATATTTT.

The rearrangement links TRBV29-1 to TRBJ2-5; D perhaps matches TRBD1 (5 bases). Germline CDR1 is SQVTM and CDR2 is ANQGSEA. CDR3 length: 12 amino acids. With 6 bases removed from V and 1 base from J, the gap between germline ends came to 9 bases. CDR3 DNA sequence: TGCAGCGTGACAGCGATCCAAGAGACCCAGTACTTC. Amino acids: CSVTAIQETQYF. The complete variable domain, with remaining parts taken from reference TRBV29-1 and TRBJ2-5, reads SAVISQKPSRDICQRGTSLTIQCQVDSQVTMMFWYRQQPGQSLTLIATANQGSEATYESGFVIDKFPISRPNLTFSTLTVSNMSPEDSSIYLCSVTAIQETQYFGPGTRLLVL.

The chain couples TRBV4-3 to TRBJ2-1; 13 bases match TRBD2. Germline lookup yields CDR1 LGHNA and CDR2 YSLEER. Unmatched junction bases numbered 4, after V lost 1 base and J lost 10 bases. The CDR3 has 15 residues. The CDR3 sequence: CASSQGTSGRGEQFF. The CDR3 coding sequence is TGCGCCAGCAGCCAAGGGACTAGCGGGAGAGGCGAGCAGTTCTTC.

The V call is TRBV28, the J call TRBJ1-2, with TRBD1 as a possible D gene (5 bases). CDR3 length: 12 amino acids. V lost 8 bases and J 8 bases, leaving 15 bases between the germline ends. The V gene's germline CDR1 is MDHEN and CDR2 SYDVKM. CDR3 in DNA: TGTGCCAGCCGAGTCCCTAACAGGGGCTACACCTTC. It translates to CASRVPNRGYTF.

The genes are TRBV11-2 and TRBJ2-5; D call uncertain. Looked up from germline, CDR1 is SGHAT and CDR2 is FQNNGV. The CDR3 is 11 amino acids. V was shortened by 4 bases and J by 11 bases, with 11 bases between the two germline ends. CDR3 in amino acids: CASSYRREQYF. CDR3 DNA: TGTGCCAGCAGCTACCGTCGTGAGCAGTACTTC.